These 28 T cell receptor beta chains share one sample of origin, sequenced in a study of cytomegalovirus exposure and HLA in healthy donors (dated by TCRdb to the late 2010s). To prepare the library, the immunoSEQ multiplex PCR assay was applied. What TCRdb holds here is the immuneACCESS table cut down to in-frame rearrangements. Part of the clones is not present; checked against another copy, under half of the missing clones reflect an unresolved V gene, and the others are unexplained. Across this sample there are under 150,000 clones, with 80% to 90% seen only once. The ten largest account for 1.4% of the sample. The sample was PBMCs. These receptors all stem from a woman in her thirties in good health and CMV-seronegative.

The chain combines TRBV30 with TRBJ2-3; 9 bases agree with TRBD2. Germline V gene data show CDR1 as GTSNPN and CDR2 as SVGIG (reference sequence). J lost 6 bases, V lost 4 bases, and 11 bases had no gene match. The CDR3 has 15 amino acids. CDR3 DNA sequence: TGTGCCTGGACTAGCATAGCGGGGGCGGGGGATACGCAGTATTTT. Its protein product is CAWTSIAGAGDTQYF.

The chain uses TRBV6-5 and TRBJ1-4; D unresolved. CDR1 is MNHEY and CDR2 is SVGAGI in the germline V gene. The CDR3 is 14 amino acids. Trimming removed 6 bases from V and 1 base from J, with 9 bases in between. CDR3 residues: CASRRGVTNEKLFF. DNA for the CDR3: TGTGCCAGCAGGCGGGGAGTAACTAATGAAAAACTGTTTTTT.

The chain has TRBV2 and TRBJ1-1, with D perhaps matching TRBD1 (6 bases). This CDR3 has 15 residues. Germline lookup yields CDR1 SNHLY and CDR2 FYNNEI. V dropped 5 bases and J dropped 1 base, with 14 bases sitting between them. CDR3 sequence: CASSPPQGRNTEAFF. The CDR3 bases are TGTGCCAGCAGTCCCCCCCAGGGGCGGAACACTGAAGCTTTCTTT.

This chain joins TRBV19 and TRBJ1-1, with 7 bases matching TRBD1. Trimming took 5 bases from V and 6 from J; bases not matched to a gene: 9. Germline V gene lookup returns CDR1 LNHDA and CDR2 SQIVND (reference sequence). The CDR3 consists of 14 residues. CDR3 sequence reads: CASSPRTTGAEAFF. DNA of the CDR3: TGTGCCAGTAGTCCCCGAACTACAGGGGCTGAAGCTTTCTTT.

The genes are TRBV2 and TRBJ2-7, with 10 bases fitting TRBD1. This CDR3 has 15 amino acids. The J segment lost 3 bases and the V segment lost 5 bases, leaving 7 bases of the junction unmatched. The germline V gene encodes CDR1 SNHLY and CDR2 FYNNEI. CDR3 residues: CASSLGQGIIYEQYF. For the CDR3, the DNA is TGTGCCAGCAGTTTGGGACAGGGGATAATCTACGAGCAGTACTTC. The whole variable domain, filled in from reference TRBV2 and TRBJ2-7, reads EPEVTQTPSHQVTQMGQEVILRCVPISNHLYFYWYRQILGQKVEFLVSFYNNEISEKSEIFDDQFSVERPDGSNFTLKIRSTKLEDSAMYFCASSLGQGIIYEQYFGPGTRLTVT.

This clone was recorded only once. The chain employs TRBV2 and TRBJ1-5; TRBD1 matches at 7 bases. The J segment lost 5 bases and the V segment lost 8 bases, leaving 9 bases of the junction unmatched. Per the germline V gene, CDR1 is SNHLY and CDR2 is FYNNEI. This CDR3 is 14 amino acids long. The CDR3 sequence: CASGTDRADQPQHF. CDR3 nucleotide sequence: TGTGCCAGCGGGACCGACAGGGCCGATCAGCCCCAGCATTTT. Complete variable domain (other parts from reference TRBV2 and TRBJ1-5): EPEVTQTPSHQVTQMGQEVILRCVPISNHLYFYWYRQILGQKVEFLVSFYNNEISEKSEIFDDQFSVERPDGSNFTLKIRSTKLEDSAMYFCASGTDRADQPQHFGDGTRLSIL.

The chain is built from TRBV7-2 and TRBJ1-5, with 9 nucleotides matching TRBD1. Germline CDR1 reads SGHTA; CDR2 reads FQGNSA. CDR3 length: 15 amino acids. V shed 5 bases and J 6 bases; nucleotides not matched to a gene: 8. The CDR3 DNA follows: TGTGCCAGCAGCCTAGGGACAGGGAAAGGTCAGCCCCAGCATTTT. It specifies CASSLGTGKGQPQHF.

The chain couples TRBV28 to TRBJ1-1; D not resolved. Trimming removed 6 bases at V and 4 bases at J, with 9 bases between. Germline V gene lookup returns CDR1 MDHEN and CDR2 SYDVKM. The CDR3 sequence is 12 residues long. CDR3 in DNA: TGTGCCAGCAGCGAGAGTTTCACTGAAGCTTTCTTT. It specifies CASSESFTEAFF.

The rearrangement uses TRBV6-6 and TRBJ1-4, with D uncertain. This CDR3 has 14 amino acids. CDR1 and CDR2 from the germline V gene are MNHNY and SVGAGI (reference sequence). Trimming took 6 bases from V and 7 from J, leaving 15 bases between them. CDR3 coding DNA: TGTGCCAGCAGCCTCCGCGCATCTAGTGAAAAACTGTTTTTT. Translation: CASSLRASSEKLFF.

This chain uses TRBV11-2 with TRBJ1-3; D might be TRBD1 (6 bases). Per germline, CDR1 SGHAT and CDR2 FQNNGV. CDR3 length equals 15 residues. The V and J ends lost 3 bases and 1 base respectively, with 10 bases between them. The CDR3 loop is CASSFRGGSGNTIYF. The CDR3 DNA is TGTGCCAGCAGCTTCCGAGGGGGTTCTGGAAACACCATATATTTT.

The J gene is TRBJ2-7, the V gene TRBV15; D is unclear. The CDR3 is made up of 15 amino acids. Trimming cost V 0 bases and J 0 bases, with 9 bases left between them. CDR1 is LNHNV and CDR2 is YYDKDF in the germline V gene (reference sequence). CDR3 sequence (DNA): TGTGCCACCAGCAGAGATCTAGAACGCTCCTACGAGCAGTACTTC. This encodes CATSRDLERSYEQYF.

On this clone: Germline and junction disagree at one end, which may indicate a read error. The chain links TRBV11-2 to TRBJ2-4, with a tentative D call TRBD1 (6 bases). CDR1 is SGHAT and CDR2 is FQNNGV in the germline V gene. The CDR3 is made up of 13 amino acids. The CDR3: CASSLEGKGERQF. The CDR3 DNA is TGTGCCAGCAGCCTAGAGGGGAAGGGGGAGCGTCAATTC.

This clone has only one observation. The V and J genes are TRBV6-4 and TRBJ2-1; D perhaps matches TRBD2 (6 bases). Trimming removed 2 bases at V and 11 bases at J, with 13 bases between. The CDR3 sequence is 13 residues long. Germline CDR1 MRHNA, CDR2 SNTAGT. CDR3 residues: CASSDKGGTQQFF. As DNA, the CDR3 is TGTGCCAGCAGTGACAAAGGCGGGACTCAGCAGTTCTTC.

The chain uses TRBV2 and TRBJ1-5; no firm D call. Between the trimmed V and J ends, which lost 7 bases and 2 bases, there was a span of 6 bases. Germline CDR1 SNHLY, CDR2 FYNNEI. This CDR3 is 12 amino acids long. The CDR3, as DNA: TGTGCCAGCACTAACGGCAATCAGCCCCAGCATTTT. Translated, it gives CASTNGNQPQHF.

V gene TRBV2 combines with J gene TRBJ2-3; tentatively, D is TRBD1 (6 bases). The CDR3 runs 15 residues. V gave up 10 bases and J gave up 0 bases, with 17 bases separating them. Germline V CDR1 and CDR2: SNHLY, FYNNEI. CDR3 residues: CATHRTEKSTDTQYF. CDR3 DNA: TGTGCCACCCACCGGACAGAAAAAAGCACAGATACGCAGTATTTT.

The V call is TRBV6-1, the J call TRBJ2-7, with TRBD1 matching over 9 bases. The germline V gene encodes CDR1 MNHNS and CDR2 SASEGT. CDR3 length: 12 residues. Unmatched junction bases numbered 1, after V lost 6 bases and J lost 4 bases. CDR3 protein: CASRQGAYEQYF. The CDR3 DNA follows: TGTGCCAGCAGACAGGGGGCGTACGAGCAGTACTTC.

The chain uses TRBV5-1 and TRBJ1-2, with D perhaps matching TRBD1 (6 bases). Between the trimmed V and J ends, which lost 4 bases and 8 bases, there was a span of 12 bases. This CDR3 has 12 amino acids. Germline V gene sequence: CDR1 SGHRS, CDR2 YFSETQ. The CDR3 region is CASSPQGQGYTF. As DNA, the CDR3 is TGCGCCAGCAGCCCACAGGGTCAGGGCTACACCTTC. The variable domain in full, with the rest retrieved from reference TRBV5-1 and TRBJ1-2, is KAGVTQTPRYLIKTRGQQVTLSCSPISGHRSVSWYQQTPGQGLQFLFEYFSETQRNKGNFPGRFSGRQFSNSRSEMNVSTLELGDSALYLCASSPQGQGYTFGSGTRLTVV.

The chain has TRBV10-3 and TRBJ1-2; 7 bases fit TRBD1. The CDR3 runs to 14 residues. Germline-derived CDR1 and CDR2 are ENHRY and SYGVKD. J lost 2 bases, V lost 5 bases, and 5 bases had no gene match. CDR3 sequence: CAISRTGGNYGYTF. In nucleotides, the CDR3 is TGTGCCATCAGTCGGACAGGAGGAAACTATGGCTACACCTTC.

The CDR3, as DNA: TGCGCCAGCAGCCTACAAATACCCGGGGGGGCCGGGGTAAAGACCCAGTACTTC. This encodes CASSLQIPGGAGVKTQYF. V is TRBV5-1 and J is TRBJ2-5; 8 bases align to TRBD2. With 4 bases clipped from V and 6 bases from J, the junction kept 20 bases outside the gene matches. Germline V gene data show CDR1 as SGHRS and CDR2 as YFSETQ. The CDR3 contains 18 residues.

This chain's CDR3 is CASSHDSSRPQHF. The CDR3 nucleotides are TGCGCCAGCAGCCATGACAGTTCCAGGCCCCAGCATTTT. The chain combines TRBV4-1 with TRBJ1-5; D may be TRBD1 (5 bases). Per germline, CDR1 MGHRA and CDR2 YSYEKL. Trimming removed 3 bases from V and 9 bases from J, with 12 bases in between. The CDR3 is made up of 13 amino acids.

This clone appeared once. The chain has TRBV4-3 and TRBJ1-2; D unclear. From germline, CDR1 is LGHNA and CDR2 YSLEER. V was cut by 0 bases and J by 3 bases, with 8 bases left in between. The CDR3 has 14 residues. The CDR3 nucleotides are TGCGCCAGCAGCCAAGAGGGAGCCTACTATGGCTACACCTTC. Translating it yields CASSQEGAYYGYTF.

The CDR3, as DNA: TGTGCCAGCAATACAGGGGGCGCGAACACTGAAGCTTTCTTT. Its protein is CASNTGGANTEAFF. The V gene is TRBV27, the J gene TRBJ1-1; TRBD1 aligns across 9 bases. The CDR3 is 14 residues long. With 7 bases clipped from V and 1 base from J, the junction kept 4 bases outside the gene matches. Germline V gene sequence: CDR1 MNHEY, CDR2 SMNVEV (reference sequence).

The chain links TRBV7-5 to TRBJ2-6; no check of the table's D call, TRBD1, against the DNA was made. TRBV7-5 is a listed pseudogene. This CDR3 contains 19 residues. CDR3 sequence reads: CARSLKGVRGRPGANVLTF. The CDR3 DNA follows: TGTGCCAGAAGCTTAAAGGGGGTCAGGGGAAGACCTGGGGCCAACGTCCTGACTTTC.

This clone was detected only a few times. The CDR3 DNA is TGTGCCAGCAGTGAAAGGACAGGGGGCCCAGATACGCAGTATTTT. This codes for CASSERTGGPDTQYF. The chain joins TRBV6-1 to TRBJ2-3, with 11 nucleotides matching TRBD1. V shed 2 bases and J 4 bases; nucleotides not matched to a gene: 2. CDR1 and CDR2 (germline): MNHNS, SASEGT. The CDR3 has 15 residues.

The chain has TRBV13 and TRBJ2-3, with 15 bases lining up with TRBD2. The V and J ends lost 4 bases and 4 bases, in that order; junction bases with no gene match: 3. The germline V gene has CDR1 PRHDT and CDR2 FYEKMQ (reference sequence). CDR3 length: 16 amino acids. The CDR3 DNA reads TGTGCCAGCAGCTCCCGGACTAGCGGGAGGGCAGATACGCAGTATTTT. This codes for CASSSRTSGRADTQYF.

The chain joins TRBV5-1 to TRBJ2-2; D remains ambiguous. The CDR3 is 15 amino acids. CDR1 and CDR2 (germline): SGHRS, YFSETQ. Trimming took 1 base from V and 0 from J, leaving 7 bases between them. CDR3 in DNA: TGCGCCAGCAGCTTGTACACAGCGAACACCGGGGAGCTGTTTTTT. Translation gives CASSLYTANTGELFF. The full variable domain, rest sourced from reference TRBV5-1 and TRBJ2-2, is KAGVTQTPRYLIKTRGQQVTLSCSPISGHRSVSWYQQTPGQGLQFLFEYFSETQRNKGNFPGRFSGRQFSNSRSEMNVSTLELGDSALYLCASSLYTANTGELFFGEGSRLTVL.

This clone was recorded once. This chain joins TRBV19 and TRBJ2-1; TRBD2 matches 9 bases. V shed 1 base and J 4 bases; nucleotides not matched to a gene: 5. Germline CDR1 is LNHDA and CDR2 is SQIVND (reference sequence). The CDR3 contains 16 residues. The chain's CDR3 is CASSIGAGGPYNEQFF. DNA for the CDR3: TGTGCCAGTAGTATAGGTGCGGGGGGGCCGTACAATGAGCAGTTCTTC.

The genes are TRBV30 and TRBJ1-1, with D tentatively TRBD1 (6 bases). The ends were cut back, 2 bases at V and 5 bases at J, with 18 bases in the middle. CDR3 length: 15 residues. CDR1 and CDR2 from the germline V gene are GTSNPN and SVGIG (reference sequence). The CDR3 region has the DNA TGTGCCTGGAGTTTGACAGGCAGTAAGAGGACTGAAGCTTTCTTT. This encodes CAWSLTGSKRTEAFF.